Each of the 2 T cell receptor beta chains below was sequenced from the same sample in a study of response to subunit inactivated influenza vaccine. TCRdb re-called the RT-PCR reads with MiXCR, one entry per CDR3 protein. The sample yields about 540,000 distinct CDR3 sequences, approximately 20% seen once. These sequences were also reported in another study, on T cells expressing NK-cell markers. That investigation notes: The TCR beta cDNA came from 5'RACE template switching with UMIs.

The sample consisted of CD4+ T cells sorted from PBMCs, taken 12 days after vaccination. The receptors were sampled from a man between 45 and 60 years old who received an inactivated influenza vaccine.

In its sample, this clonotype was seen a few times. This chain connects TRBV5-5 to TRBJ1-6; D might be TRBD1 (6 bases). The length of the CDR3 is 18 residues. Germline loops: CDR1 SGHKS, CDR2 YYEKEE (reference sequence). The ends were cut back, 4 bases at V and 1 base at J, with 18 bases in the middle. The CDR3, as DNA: TGTGCCAGCAGCGTACAGGACAGAAAAGTTTCCTATAATTCACCCCTCCACTTT. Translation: CASSVQDRKVSYNSPLHF.

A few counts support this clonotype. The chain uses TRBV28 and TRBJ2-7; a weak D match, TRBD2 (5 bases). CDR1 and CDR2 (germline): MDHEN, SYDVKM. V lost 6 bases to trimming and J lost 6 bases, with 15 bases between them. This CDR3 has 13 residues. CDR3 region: CASRHPSTVEQYF. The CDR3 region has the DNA TGTGCCAGCAGACACCCTAGCACGGTCGAGCAGTACTTC.